This T cell receptor beta chain was identified in a study of cytomegalovirus exposure and HLA in healthy donors. The PCR employed 60 Vbeta primers together with 13 Jbeta primers. Sequencing was performed with immunoSEQ multiplex PCR; in TCRdb, only in-frame clones are kept and a portion is missing. In the table there are some 100,000 clones, around 77% of which are singletons. CDR1 and CDR2 (germline): MNHNS, SASEGT. This CDR3 is built from 14 residues. V was pared by 8 bases and J by 4 bases, with 6 bases of the junction left unmatched. Sequencing used PBMCs. V gene TRBV6-1 combines with J gene TRBJ2-4; TRBD1 agrees at 9 bases. This TCR was recovered from a man in his forties in good health and CMV-seropositive. In DNA, the CDR3 is TGTGCCAGCTCGACCGGGACAGGGAAAAACATTCAGTACTTC. Amino acids: CASSTGTGKNIQYF.